The TCR beta chain under discussion was sequenced for a study of chemoradiotherapy in HPV16-positive cancers. Method: immunoSEQ multiplex PCR; TCRdb's copy keeps in-frame clones and lacks some. The table includes about 35,000 clones, more than 85% detected once. Looked up from germline, CDR1 is SGHNT and CDR2 is YYREEE (reference sequence). With 3 bases removed from V and 8 bases from J, the gap between germline ends came to 20 bases. The CDR3 sequence is 15 residues long. The rearrangement uses TRBV5-4 and TRBJ1-2; D not resolved. The input for sequencing was blood, taken from a patient who underwent chemoradiotherapy. The clonotype originates from a human donor with HPV-associated anogenital cancer. The CDR3 nucleotides read TGTGCCAGCAGCTCGGAGGGTGGTTATTCGGGAGGCTACACCTTC. Translated: CASSSEGGYSGGYTF.